Following are 25 T cell receptor beta chains from one sample sequenced in a study of shared clonotypes between healthy human individuals. The table came from immunoSEQ multiplex PCR; TCRdb's copy has only in-frame clones and leaves some out. The sample includes some 2,500,000 clones, around 93% of them seen just once. Sequenced sample: naive CD4+ T cells from PBMCs. Stated subset: CD45RA+ positively selected. These receptors all come from a man younger than 35 in good health. Some clones in this sample may be carry-over from other donors' samples.

The chain employs TRBV30 and TRBJ2-1; 11 bases align to TRBD2. CDR1 and CDR2 (germline): GTSNPN, SVGIG (reference sequence). The CDR3 spans 15 residues. The V gene end was trimmed by 0 bases and the J gene end by 9 bases; junction bases not matched to a gene: 7. The CDR3: CAWSVLGLAASEQFF. The CDR3 coding sequence is TGTGCCTGGAGTGTATTGGGACTAGCGGCGAGTGAGCAGTTCTTC.

This chain uses TRBV27 with TRBJ2-3, with D possibly being TRBD1 or TRBD2 (6 bases each). Germline CDR1 reads MNHEY; CDR2 reads SMNVEV (reference sequence). The CDR3 runs to 18 residues. Trimming removed 6 bases from V and 2 bases from J, with 24 bases in between. The CDR3 DNA follows: TGTGCCAGCAGACTACTAGGACACGGGGGCCCTGTCACAGATACGCAGTATTTT. It specifies CASRLLGHGGPVTDTQYF.

V is TRBV19 and J is TRBJ1-2; 9 nucleotides agree with TRBD1. V was clipped by 5 bases and J by 5 bases; unmatched bases: 6. Per germline, CDR1 LNHDA and CDR2 SQIVND (reference sequence). The CDR3 is 14 amino acids. The CDR3 protein is CASSPRGQGYGYTF. The CDR3, as DNA: TGTGCCAGTAGTCCCAGAGGACAGGGGTATGGCTACACCTTC.

Remarks on this clone: The sample holds other DNA sequences that translate to the same CDR3. This chain links TRBV5-1 with TRBJ2-3, with TRBD2 matching 15 bases. The CDR3 runs 15 residues. In germline, CDR1 is SGHRS, CDR2 YFSETQ. The trim removed 4 bases at V and 5 bases at J, leaving 2 bases unmatched. Here the CDR3 reads CASSLGLAGGDTQYF. The CDR3 DNA is TGCGCCAGCAGCCTGGGACTAGCGGGAGGAGATACGCAGTATTTT.

The gene calls are TRBV28 and TRBJ2-1, with TRBD1 matching 8 bases. Germline trimming cut 5 bases from V and 15 bases from J; bases unmatched to any gene: 12. The CDR3 length is 13 residues. Germline values: CDR1 MDHEN, CDR2 SYDVKM. CDR3 amino acids: CASSGGQGLRGFF. The CDR3 DNA reads TGTGCCAGCAGTGGCGGACAGGGCCTGCGTGGGTTCTTC. The variable domain in full, with the rest retrieved from reference TRBV28 and TRBJ2-1, is DVKVTQSSRYLVKRTGEKVFLECVQDMDHENMFWYRQDPGLGLRLIYFSYDVKMKEKGDIPEGYSVSREKKERFSLILESASTNQTSMYLCASSGGQGLRGFFGPGTRLTVL.

On this clone: Other DNA sequences within the sample encode an identical CDR3. This chain links TRBV6-5 with TRBJ2-7; unclear D gene. The CDR3 extends over 15 amino acids. Germline CDR1 MNHEY, CDR2 SVGAGI. Trimming shortened V by 0 bases and J by 3 bases, and 12 bases separated the two germline ends. In DNA form, the CDR3 reads TGTGCCAGCAGTTACTCGGATAGAGGCGGCTACGAGCAGTACTTC. This encodes CASSYSDRGGYEQYF.

J is TRBJ2-1 and V is TRBV19; tentatively, D is TRBD2 (6 bases). The germline V and J ends were trimmed by 7 bases and 4 bases, with 17 bases remaining between them. The length of the CDR3 is 15 residues. Germline loops: CDR1 LNHDA, CDR2 SQIVND (reference sequence). As DNA, the CDR3 is TGTGCCAGTAATTCGGTAGCGGCAACATACAATGAGCAGTTCTTC. This encodes CASNSVAATYNEQFF.

This chain connects TRBV4-1 to TRBJ2-7; TRBD2 might be the D (5 bases). CDR1 is MGHRA, CDR2 YSYEKL, per germline. The V end lost 2 bases, the J end lost 6 bases, and 14 bases lay between the germline ends. This CDR3 is built from 14 residues. The CDR3 sequence: CASSQLARLPEQYF. CDR3 nucleotides: TGCGCCAGCAGCCAACTAGCTAGGCTTCCCGAGCAGTACTTC.

The genes are TRBV18 and TRBJ2-7; 10 bases match TRBD2. V was clipped by 6 bases and J by 2 bases; unmatched bases: 19. This CDR3 is built from 19 residues. Germline CDR1 and CDR2: KGHSH and LQKENI. In DNA, the CDR3 is TGTGCCAGCTCGATTCTGGTGGCTAGCGGGAGTAGTGGGACCTACGAGCAGTACTTC. It codes for CASSILVASGSSGTYEQYF.

The V call is TRBV6-6, the J call TRBJ1-1; D not resolved. Trimming removed 4 bases at V and 0 bases at J, with 9 bases between. The CDR3 covers 14 residues. Germline CDR1 is MNHNY and CDR2 is SVGAGI (reference sequence). The CDR3: CASSFRQMNTEAFF. DNA of the CDR3: TGTGCCAGCAGTTTTAGGCAGATGAACACTGAAGCTTTCTTT.

About this clone: This CDR3 is also generated by other DNA sequences in the sample. The chain recombines TRBV7-9 with TRBJ2-3; D gene ambiguous. The CDR3 is 11 residues long. V lost 2 bases and J lost 6, with 3 bases in between. Germline loops: CDR1 SEHNR, CDR2 FQNEAQ (reference sequence). The CDR3 reads CASSLSDTQYF. CDR3 nucleotides: TGTGCCAGCAGCTTATCTGATACGCAGTATTTT. Full variable domain (rest looked up from reference TRBV7-9 and TRBJ2-3): DTGVSQNPRHKITKRGQNVTFRCDPISEHNRLYWYRQTLGQGPEFLTYFQNEAQLEKSRLLSDRFSAERPKGSFSTLEIQRTEQGDSAMYLCASSLSDTQYFGPGTRLTVL.

About this clone: The identical CDR3 is also encoded by other nucleotide sequences in the sample. The chain couples TRBV14 to TRBJ2-7; D is uncertain. CDR1 and CDR2 from the germline V gene are SGHDN and FVKESK. The ends were cut back, 2 bases at V and 4 bases at J, with 9 bases in the middle. This CDR3 has 13 residues. The CDR3 loop reads CASSQSTSYEQYF. The CDR3 region has the DNA TGTGCCAGCAGCCAATCGACATCATACGAGCAGTACTTC. Full variable domain (rest looked up from reference TRBV14 and TRBJ2-7): EAGVTQFPSHSVIEKGQTVTLRCDPISGHDNLYWYRRVMGKEIKFLLHFVKESKQDESGMPNNRFLAERTGGTYSTLKVQPAELEDSGVYFCASSQSTSYEQYFGPGTRLTVT.

The chain links TRBV10-3 to TRBJ2-5; D is perhaps TRBD2 (6 bases). The CDR3 is 11 amino acids. The V and J ends lost 6 bases and 5 bases respectively, with 7 bases between them. Germline CDR1 is ENHRY and CDR2 is SYGVKD. This CDR3 is CAIRSGETQYF. In nucleotides, the CDR3 is TGTGCCATCAGGAGCGGGGAGACCCAGTACTTC.

This rearrangement joins TRBV6-1 to TRBJ2-2; D unresolved. The V end was cut by 4 bases, the J end by 0 bases, with 6 bases between. CDR1 is MNHNS and CDR2 is SASEGT in the germline V gene. The length of the CDR3 is 14 residues. CDR3 amino acids: CASSARANTGELFF. The DNA for the CDR3 is TGTGCCAGCAGTGCGCGCGCGAACACCGGGGAGCTGTTTTTT.

V gene TRBV30 combines with J gene TRBJ2-1; 9 nucleotides line up with TRBD2. V lost 0 bases, J lost 1 base, and 4 bases stayed unmatched. The CDR3 covers 16 residues. Per the germline V gene, CDR1 is GTSNPN and CDR2 is SVGIG (reference sequence). CDR3 residues: CAWSVAGGPSYNEQFF. For the CDR3, the DNA is TGTGCCTGGAGTGTTGCGGGAGGGCCATCCTACAATGAGCAGTTCTTC.

For this clone: Within the sample, other DNA sequences also encode this same CDR3. V gene TRBV28 combines with J gene TRBJ1-2, with D possibly being TRBD1 (6 bases). CDR3 size: 13 residues. V was clipped by 1 base and J by 5 bases, with 8 bases between them. Looked up from germline, CDR1 is MDHEN and CDR2 is SYDVKM. CDR3 DNA: TGTGCCAGCAGTTTATCAGGGGAGTATGGCTACACCTTC. Its translation: CASSLSGEYGYTF.

CDR3 nucleotide sequence: TGTGCCAGCAGTTTATCGCCCGCCCCCAGGGCCAAAGATACGCAGTATTTT. Its protein is CASSLSPAPRAKDTQYF. The rearrangement joins TRBV27 to TRBJ2-3; possibly TRBD1 for D (5 bases). This CDR3 region has 17 residues. The ends were cut back, 0 bases at V and 5 bases at J, with 18 bases in the middle. Germline V gene sequence: CDR1 MNHEY, CDR2 SMNVEV (reference sequence).

The genes are TRBV27 and TRBJ2-7; 9 bases are shared with TRBD2. J was trimmed by 4 bases and V by 3 bases; bases with no gene match: 7. The length of the CDR3 is 15 residues. Germline lookup yields CDR1 MNHEY and CDR2 SMNVEV (reference sequence). CDR3 in amino acids: CASSFGGRAKYEQYF. The CDR3 region has the DNA TGTGCCAGCAGTTTTGGCGGGAGGGCCAAGTACGAGCAGTACTTC.

V is TRBV30 and J is TRBJ2-1, with unresolved D. CDR3 size: 13 residues. The V gene lost 2 bases and the J gene lost 7 bases, with 12 bases spanning the gap. Germline loops: CDR1 GTSNPN, CDR2 SVGIG (reference sequence). The CDR3 nucleotides read TGTGCCTGGAGTACCGGAATCGTAAATGAGCAGTTCTTC. It is translated as CAWSTGIVNEQFF.

The chain recombines TRBV5-1 with TRBJ2-5; 8 nucleotides line up with TRBD2. V was pared by 0 bases and J by 5 bases, with 6 bases of the junction left unmatched. The CDR3 covers 15 residues. Per the germline V gene, CDR1 is SGHRS and CDR2 is YFSETQ. The CDR3 DNA reads as TGCGCCAGCAGCTTGGTTTGGACTAGCACCGAGACCCAGTACTTC. Amino acids: CASSLVWTSTETQYF.

This clone was seen a single time. The chain employs TRBV7-3 and TRBJ2-3; 12 bases are shared with TRBD1. J was trimmed by 6 bases and V by 5 bases; bases with no gene match: 9. This CDR3 comprises 16 residues. Germline V gene data show CDR1 as SGHTA and CDR2 as FQGTGA. CDR3 sequence: CASSPAGTGGFDTQYF. For the CDR3, the DNA is TGTGCCAGCAGCCCCGCCGGGACAGGGGGCTTTGATACGCAGTATTTT.

This clone was observed a few times. This chain joins TRBV4-1 and TRBJ1-1; perhaps TRBD1 as D (5 bases). This CDR3 region has 13 residues. V shed 7 bases and J shed 7 bases, with 16 bases lying between them. Germline assignment: CDR1 MGHRA and CDR2 YSYEKL. The CDR3 sequence: CASKQPGMVEAFF. The CDR3 coding sequence is TGCGCCAGCAAGCAGCCAGGGATGGTTGAAGCTTTCTTT.

This rearrangement joins TRBV6-1 to TRBJ1-1, with D possibly being TRBD1 (6 bases). The ends were cut back, 6 bases at V and 5 bases at J, with 10 bases in the middle. There are 12 residues in the CDR3. The V gene's germline CDR1 is MNHNS and CDR2 SASEGT. This CDR3 is CASRTGGTEAFF. CDR3 nucleotides: TGTGCCAGCAGGACAGGTGGGACTGAAGCTTTCTTT.

The chain has TRBV5-1 and TRBJ2-2; unclear D gene. Germline CDR1 is SGHRS and CDR2 is YFSETQ. Trimming took 1 base from V and 3 from J, leaving 10 bases between them. The CDR3 has 15 residues. The CDR3 here is CASSLKRSDTGELFF. The CDR3 DNA reads as TGCGCCAGCAGCTTGAAGAGAAGTGACACCGGGGAGCTGTTTTTT.

The genes are TRBV18 and TRBJ1-4; D perhaps matches TRBD1 (5 bases). In germline, CDR1 is KGHSH, CDR2 LQKENI. The ends were cut back, 2 bases at V and 7 bases at J, with 11 bases in the middle. The CDR3 has 14 residues. This CDR3 reads CASSPSGGSEKLFF. The CDR3 DNA sequence: TGTGCCAGCTCACCATCTGGGGGGAGTGAAAAACTGTTTTTT.